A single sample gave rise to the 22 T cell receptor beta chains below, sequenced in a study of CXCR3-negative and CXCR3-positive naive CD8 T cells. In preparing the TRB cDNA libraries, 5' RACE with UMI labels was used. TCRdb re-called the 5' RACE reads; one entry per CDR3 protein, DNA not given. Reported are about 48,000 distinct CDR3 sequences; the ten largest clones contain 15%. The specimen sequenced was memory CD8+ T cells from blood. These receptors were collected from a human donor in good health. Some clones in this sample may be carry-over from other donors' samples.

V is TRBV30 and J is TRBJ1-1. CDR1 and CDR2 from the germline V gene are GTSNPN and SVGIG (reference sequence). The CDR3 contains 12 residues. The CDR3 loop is CAWSAMNTEAFF.

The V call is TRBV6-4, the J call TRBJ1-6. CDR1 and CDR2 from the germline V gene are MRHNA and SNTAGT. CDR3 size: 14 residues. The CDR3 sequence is CASSERTENSPLHF.

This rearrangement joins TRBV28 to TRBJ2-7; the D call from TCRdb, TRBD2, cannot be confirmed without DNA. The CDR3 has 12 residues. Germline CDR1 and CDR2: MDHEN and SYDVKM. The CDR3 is CASKRDELEQYF.

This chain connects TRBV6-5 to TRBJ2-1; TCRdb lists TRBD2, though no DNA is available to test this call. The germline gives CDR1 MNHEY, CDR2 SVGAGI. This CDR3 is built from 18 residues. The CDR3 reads CASSSYMGLAGGDDEQFF.

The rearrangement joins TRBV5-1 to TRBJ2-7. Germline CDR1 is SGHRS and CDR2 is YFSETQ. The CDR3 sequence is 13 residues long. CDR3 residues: CASSLRSPNEQYF.

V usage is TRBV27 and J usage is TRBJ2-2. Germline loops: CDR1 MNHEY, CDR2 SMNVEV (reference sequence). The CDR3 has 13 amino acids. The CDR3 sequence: CASIERETGELFF.

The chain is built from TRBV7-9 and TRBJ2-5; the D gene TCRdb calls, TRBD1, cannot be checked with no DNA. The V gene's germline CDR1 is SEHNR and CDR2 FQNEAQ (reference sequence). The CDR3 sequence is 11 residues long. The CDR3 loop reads CASTPAKSQYF. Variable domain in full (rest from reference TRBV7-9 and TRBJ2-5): DTGVSQNPRHKITKRGQNVTFRCDPISEHNRLYWYRQTLGQGPEFLTYFQNEAQLEKSRLLSDRFSAERPKGSFSTLEIQRTEQGDSAMYLCASTPAKSQYFGPGTRLLVL.

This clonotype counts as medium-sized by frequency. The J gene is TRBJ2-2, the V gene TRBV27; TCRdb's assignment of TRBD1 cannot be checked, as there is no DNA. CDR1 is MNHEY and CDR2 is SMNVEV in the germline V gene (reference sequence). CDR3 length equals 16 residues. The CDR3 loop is CASSLGSPDTAGELFF.

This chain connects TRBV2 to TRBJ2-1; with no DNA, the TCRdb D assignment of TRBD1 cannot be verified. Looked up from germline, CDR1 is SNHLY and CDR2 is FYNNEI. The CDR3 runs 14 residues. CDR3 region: CASRPGTGTQEQFF.

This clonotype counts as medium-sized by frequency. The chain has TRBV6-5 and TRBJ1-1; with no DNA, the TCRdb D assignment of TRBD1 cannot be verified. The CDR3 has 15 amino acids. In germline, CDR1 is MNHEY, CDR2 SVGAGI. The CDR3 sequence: CASSYQEDRGTEAFF.

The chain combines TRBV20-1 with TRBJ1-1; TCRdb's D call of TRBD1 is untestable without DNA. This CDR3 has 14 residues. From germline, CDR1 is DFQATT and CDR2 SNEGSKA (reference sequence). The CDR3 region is CSATRQGAYTEAFF.

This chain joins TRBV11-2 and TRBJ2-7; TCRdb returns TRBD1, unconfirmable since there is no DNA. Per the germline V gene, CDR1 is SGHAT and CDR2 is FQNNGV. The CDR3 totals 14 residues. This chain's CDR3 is CASSRQGPSYEQYF.

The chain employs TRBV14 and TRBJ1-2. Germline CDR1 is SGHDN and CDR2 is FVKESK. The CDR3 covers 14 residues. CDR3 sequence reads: CASSQDLTEYGYTF.

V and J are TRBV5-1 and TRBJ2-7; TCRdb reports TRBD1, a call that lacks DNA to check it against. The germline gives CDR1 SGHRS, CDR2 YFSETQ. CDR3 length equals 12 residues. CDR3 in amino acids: CASTGQGYEQYF.

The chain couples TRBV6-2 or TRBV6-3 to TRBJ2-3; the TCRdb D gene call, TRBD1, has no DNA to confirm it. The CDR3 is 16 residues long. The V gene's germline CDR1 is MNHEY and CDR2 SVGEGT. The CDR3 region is CASSRLPGTGTDTQYF.

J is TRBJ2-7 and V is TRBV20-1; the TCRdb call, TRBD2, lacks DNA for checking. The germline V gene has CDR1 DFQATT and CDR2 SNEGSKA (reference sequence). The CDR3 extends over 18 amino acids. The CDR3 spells CSAPSFSGSFGLPYEQYF.

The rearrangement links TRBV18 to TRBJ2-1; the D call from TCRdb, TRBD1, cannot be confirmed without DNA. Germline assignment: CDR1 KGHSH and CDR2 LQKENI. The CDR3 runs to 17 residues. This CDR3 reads CASSPPPGNGLTGEQFF.

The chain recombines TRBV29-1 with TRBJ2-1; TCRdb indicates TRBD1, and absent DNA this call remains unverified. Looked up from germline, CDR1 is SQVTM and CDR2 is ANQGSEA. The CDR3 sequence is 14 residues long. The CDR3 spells CSVAPVTGLNEQFF.

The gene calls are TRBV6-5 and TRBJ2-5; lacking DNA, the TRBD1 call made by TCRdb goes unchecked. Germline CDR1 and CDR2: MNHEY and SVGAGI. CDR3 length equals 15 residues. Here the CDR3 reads CASTSRGGYQETQYF.

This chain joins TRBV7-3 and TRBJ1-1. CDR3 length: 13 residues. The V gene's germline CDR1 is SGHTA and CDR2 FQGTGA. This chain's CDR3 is CASSLMMNTEAFF.

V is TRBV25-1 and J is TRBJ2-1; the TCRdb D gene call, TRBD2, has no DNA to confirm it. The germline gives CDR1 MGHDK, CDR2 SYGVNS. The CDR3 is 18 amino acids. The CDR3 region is CASSELLAGGEAYNEQFF.

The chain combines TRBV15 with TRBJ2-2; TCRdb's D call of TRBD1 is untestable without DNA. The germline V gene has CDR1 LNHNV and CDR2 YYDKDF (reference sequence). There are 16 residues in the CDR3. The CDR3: CATSSPGTGEAGELFF.